This T cell receptor (beta chain) was obtained from a study of early T cells in non-severe SARS-CoV-2 infection. About the research overall: Sequencing of unsorted whole blood was done on bulk RNA, leaving chains unpaired. Study-wide results and caveats: The matching step, a VDJdb search, favored anti-spike CD8 responses and missed private and CD4 specificities.

Germline V lookup: CDR1 MDHEN, CDR2 SYDVKM. The CDR3 covers 12 residues. For this clonotype: Antigen: not known. Germline is not matched at one junction end, which may reflect a read error.

Attachment of unique molecular identifiers was made to individual cDNA molecules. TCRdb ran MiXCR on the 5' RACE reads and lists one entry per CDR3 protein. The table lists around 75,000 distinct CDR3 sequences, around a tenth of them singletons, with just under 6% in the top ten. The chain links TRBV28 to TRBJ1-6; D is undetermined. The sample was whole blood. The sequence derives from an adult who was a healthcare worker with PCR-confirmed SARS-CoV-2 infection or an uninfected control (not recorded which). The CDR3 nucleotides are TGTGCCAGCTATGTCGCCAATTCACCCCTCCATTTT. Translating gives CASYVANSPLHF.